The entry that follows covers one T cell receptor (beta chain) sequence. This record comes from a study of blood T cell repertoires in COVID-19. Only in-frame clones appear in the TCRdb table, and some are missing; sequencing was by immunoSEQ multiplex PCR. This repertoire shows about 440,000 clones, 88% found once; its top ten account for roughly 12%. This TCR derives from a woman aged 45 to 65 with COVID-19, enrolled during active disease. Sequencing was carried out using peripheral blood.

The CDR3 DNA follows: TGTGCCAGCAGCACAGACGTTGCAACTAATGAAAAACTGTTTTTT. It encodes CASSTDVATNEKLFF. V is TRBV7-9 and J is TRBJ1-4; D not resolved. Germline-derived CDR1 and CDR2 are SEHNR and FQNEAQ (reference sequence). V dropped 5 bases and J dropped 0 bases, with 10 bases sitting between them. This CDR3 has 15 residues.